The T cell receptor (beta chain) described here comes from a study of cytomegalovirus exposure and HLA in healthy donors. While unrecorded immune exposures were likely, the donors were nominally healthy when sampled. As regards this clone: The antigen is unknown.

Whole-study results and caveats: Reports indicated that the classifier achieved high specificity and sensitivity in diagnosing cytomegalovirus status. Later on, a genetic analysis was performed. It linked a missense variant in DCLRE1C with V- and J-gene trimming of TCR beta.

Per germline, CDR1 SGHTA and CDR2 FQGTGA. The V and J ends lost 3 bases and 0 bases respectively, with 5 bases between them. This CDR3 is 13 amino acids long. The study ran its PCR with 60 Vbeta and 13 Jbeta primers. Original handling: Per a later analysis, the number of unique TCR beta chains was roughly 87 million, of which around 9.9 million were shared. Only in-frame clones appear in the TCRdb table, and some are missing; sequencing was by immunoSEQ multiplex PCR. V and J calls plus clone size are reproduced from that table; the DNA served to infer D and trimming. The data hold 200,000 to 250,000 clones, with more than 65% observed a single time.

The sequence came from a man younger than 35 in good health and CMV-seronegative. The sequenced sample consisted of PBMCs. This chain uses TRBV7-3 with TRBJ1-1; no firm D call. The CDR3 coding sequence is TGTGCCAGCAGCTTTAATATGAACACTGAAGCTTTCTTT. Translation gives CASSFNMNTEAFF. Filled out from reference TRBV7-3 and TRBJ1-1, the complete variable domain reads GAGVSQTPSNKVTEKGKYVELRCDPISGHTALYWYRQSLGQGPEFLIYFQGTGAADDSGLPNDRFFAVRPEGSVSTLKIQRTERGDSAVYLCASSFNMNTEAFFGQGTRLTVV.